Included here is one T cell receptor beta chain sequence, with context. Clones were read by immunoSEQ multiplex PCR, and TCRdb kept only the in-frame ones, dropping some. The sample lists over 400,000 clones; about nine tenths were seen once. The record originates from a study of Ad26.COV2.S vaccination and SARS-CoV-2 variants. Indicated treatment: about 20 received Ad26.COV2.S at low or high dose, single or two shots; 5 received placebo; per-sample allocation not given. The investigators took samples on day 63 after the first vaccine or placebo injection. CDR1 and CDR2 from the germline V gene are MDHEN and SYDVKM. J gave up 8 bases and V 8 bases, and 4 bases lay outside the gene matches. The CDR3 loop spans 12 amino acids.

The chain employs TRBV28 and TRBJ2-1; 9 bases match TRBD1. The sequenced sample was peripheral blood, obtained in a trial of Ad26.COV2.S vaccine versus placebo. This sequence was found in a person aged 18-65 years who received the Ad26.COV2.S COVID-19 vaccine or a placebo. The CDR3 coding sequence is TGTGCCAGCGGGACAGGGATATATGAGCAGTTCTTC. Amino acid sequence: CASGTGIYEQFF.